This passage covers 15 T cell receptor beta chains from one sample sequenced in a study of T-cell reconstitution after alpha-beta-depleted transplantation in children. During its preparation, the TCRbeta library received unique molecular identifiers. One entry per CDR3 protein, called by TCRdb with MiXCR from the PCR reads. The sample consists of 500,000 to 750,000 distinct CDR3 sequences, approximately 12% of them appearing once. The specimen comprised PBMCs, mostly from graft donor cells, sampled 360 days after TCRalphabeta/CD19-depleted stem cell transplant. All receptors come from a male patient aged 5 to 17 who had a stem cell transplant for acute myeloid leukemia, so the T cells may come from the graft donor.

This clonotype appeared a few times. The CDR3 protein is CASSLTTGTSGNEQFF. The DNA of the CDR3 is TGTGCCAGCTCCCTGACCACCGGGACTAGCGGAAATGAGCAGTTCTTC. The chain links TRBV18 to TRBJ2-1, with TRBD2 matching 11 bases. The CDR3 extends over 16 amino acids. The V gene's germline CDR1 is KGHSH and CDR2 LQKENI. The V and J ends lost 6 bases and 7 bases, in that order; junction bases with no gene match: 11.

This clonotype was seen more than once but under ten times. V usage is TRBV9 and J usage is TRBJ2-1; D remains unclear. The V and J ends lost 0 bases and 8 bases respectively, with 9 bases between them. Germline-derived CDR1 and CDR2 are SGDLS and YYNGEE. There are 13 residues in the CDR3. The CDR3 loop reads CASSVGGVYEQFF. CDR3 coding DNA: TGTGCCAGCAGCGTAGGCGGAGTCTATGAGCAGTTCTTC.

This clonotype appeared a few times. The CDR3 region is CASGSHSGGAGLRYNEQFF. The CDR3 DNA reads as TGTGCTAGTGGCTCCCACTCCGGGGGAGCGGGACTCCGATACAATGAGCAGTTCTTC. The genes are TRBV12-5 and TRBJ2-1; 7 bases are shared with TRBD2. CDR1 is LGHNT and CDR2 is FRNRAP in the germline V gene. Unmatched junction bases numbered 21, after V lost 6 bases and J lost 4 bases. CDR3 length: 19 residues.

In this sample, this clonotype turned up a few times. This chain connects TRBV4-2 to TRBJ2-7, with D perhaps assigned TRBD1 or TRBD2 (5 bases each). The germline V gene encodes CDR1 LGHNA and CDR2 YNFKEQ. Between the trimmed V and J ends, which lost 5 bases and 6 bases, there was a span of 14 bases. CDR3 length: 13 residues. The CDR3 here is CASSSQMRGEQYF. CDR3 DNA: TGTGCCAGCAGCTCCCAGATGAGGGGCGAGCAGTACTTC.

J is TRBJ1-1 and V is TRBV5-1; 7 bases are a match to TRBD1. This CDR3 region has 18 residues. The J segment lost 2 bases and the V segment lost 8 bases, leaving 21 bases of the junction unmatched. From germline, CDR1 is SGHRS and CDR2 YFSETQ. CDR3 in DNA: TGCGCCAGTAGACACTTGCCAGGGGGAAGCGCCACTAACACTGAAGCTTTCTTT. As protein: CASRHLPGGSATNTEAFF.

This clonotype was seen more than once but under ten times. The gene calls are TRBV30 and TRBJ2-1; TRBD2 matches at 8 bases. The CDR3 totals 15 residues. The V and J ends lost 0 bases and 4 bases, in that order; junction bases with no gene match: 5. The germline CDR1 and CDR2 sequences are GTSNPN and SVGIG (reference sequence). In nucleotides, the CDR3 is TGTGCCTGGAGTGTCCAAGCGGGAGTTTACAATGAGCAGTTCTTC. The encoded protein is CAWSVQAGVYNEQFF.

The chain employs TRBV20-1 and TRBJ2-7; D remains ambiguous. V was cut by 3 bases and J by 0 bases, with 9 bases left in between. Germline V lookup: CDR1 DFQATT, CDR2 SNEGSKA (reference sequence). This CDR3 has 13 amino acids. This CDR3 reads CSASALGSYEQYF. The CDR3 DNA sequence: TGCAGTGCTAGCGCTTTGGGCTCCTACGAGCAGTACTTC.

This clonotype was seen a handful of times. The chain recombines TRBV2 with TRBJ2-3, with D possibly called TRBD1 or TRBD2 (6 bases each). The V gene's germline CDR1 is SNHLY and CDR2 FYNNEI. The CDR3 is 17 amino acids. V was pared by 7 bases and J by 2 bases, with 22 bases between. The CDR3 region is CASNGPHRGPNTDTQYF. The CDR3 region has the DNA TGTGCCAGCAATGGACCCCATCGGGGGCCAAACACAGATACGCAGTATTTT.

Ten or more counts support this clonotype. The chain links TRBV18 to TRBJ2-2; a possible D gene is TRBD2 (5 bases). V lost 0 bases and J lost 5, with 7 bases in between. Germline V gene lookup returns CDR1 KGHSH and CDR2 LQKENI. The CDR3 contains 14 residues. DNA for the CDR3: TGTGCCAGCTCACCACCGAGAGGGACCGGGGAGCTGTTTTTT. This codes for CASSPPRGTGELFF.

This clonotype showed up many times. The CDR3 DNA reads TGCAGTGCTAGTCCCGGACAGCCCAATCAGCCCCAGCATTTT. This encodes CSASPGQPNQPQHF. The gene calls are TRBV20-1 and TRBJ1-5; the D gene is possibly TRBD1 (6 bases). This CDR3 region has 14 residues. Looked up from germline, CDR1 is DFQATT and CDR2 is SNEGSKA (reference sequence). The V gene lost 3 bases and the J gene lost 3 bases, with 12 bases spanning the gap.

The rearrangement joins TRBV28 to TRBJ2-3, with TRBD2 as a possible D gene (5 bases). This CDR3 has 16 amino acids. V was trimmed by 1 base and J by 0 bases, leaving 11 bases between them. Germline V lookup: CDR1 MDHEN, CDR2 SYDVKM. The CDR3 loop is CASSLSLRGSTDTQYF. The DNA for the CDR3 is TGTGCCAGCAGTTTATCACTCCGGGGAAGCACAGATACGCAGTATTTT.

In its sample, this clonotype was seen a few times. The rearrangement joins TRBV5-6 to TRBJ2-5; 8 bases match TRBD1. J lost 4 bases, V lost 6 bases, and 8 bases had no gene match. Germline V gene lookup returns CDR1 SGHDT and CDR2 YYEEEE. The CDR3 is 14 amino acids. DNA of the CDR3: TGTGCCAGCAACCCTAGGACAGGGCGAGAGACCCAGTACTTC. Translating it yields CASNPRTGRETQYF.

This clonotype was seen ten or more times. V gene TRBV9 combines with J gene TRBJ2-1; 8 bases fit TRBD2. Germline V gives CDR1 SGDLS, CDR2 YYNGEE. The CDR3 runs 15 residues. The V and J ends lost 0 bases and 7 bases, in that order; junction bases with no gene match: 6. As DNA, the CDR3 is TGTGCCAGCAGCGTAGTAGCGGGGAAGGCGAATGAGCAGTTCTTC. Translated: CASSVVAGKANEQFF. The variable domain in full, completed from reference TRBV9 and TRBJ2-1, reads DSGVTQTPKHLITATGQRVTLRCSPRSGDLSVYWYQQSLDQGLQFLIQYYNGEERAKGNILERFSAQQFPDLHSELNLSSLELGDSALYFCASSVVAGKANEQFFGPGTRLTVL.

This clonotype was seen a handful of times. V usage is TRBV5-6 and J usage is TRBJ2-2; D is unresolved. V was cut by 5 bases and J by 13 bases, with 21 bases left in between. The CDR3 runs to 14 residues. From germline, CDR1 is SGHDT and CDR2 YYEEEE. The CDR3 DNA is TGTGCCAGCAGTTTTACCCCGGGTGCTAGTTGGCTGTTTTTT. Residues: CASSFTPGASWLFF.

This clonotype occurred many times. The chain uses TRBV7-2 and TRBJ2-3; 8 nucleotides agree with TRBD1. V dropped 5 bases and J dropped 2; count of bases not matched to a gene: 12. CDR1 SGHTA and CDR2 FQGNSA come from the germline V gene. This CDR3 spans 17 amino acids. CDR3 loop: CASSHPPRTGLTDTQYF. The CDR3 DNA reads as TGTGCCAGCAGCCACCCCCCTCGGACAGGGCTCACAGATACGCAGTATTTT.